One sample yielded the 27 T cell receptor beta chains listed below, sequenced in a study of post-analysis software for immune sequencing data (dated by TCRdb to between 2015 and 2016). Beyond this particular receptor, the publication reports: Significantly higher frequencies in patients than in controls were found for roughly 5 TRBV segments, including TRBV5-6, TRBV5-1 and TRBV20-1.

Receptor amplification or capture employed PCR. Instrument used: Illumina HiSeq 2500. To reduce PCR and sequencing biases, unique molecular identifiers were incorporated into the TCR beta cDNA libraries. TCRdb passed the public sequencing reads through fastp at Q25 and MiXCR, retaining productive beta sequences. Every CDR3 protein is listed once, alongside the most common genes and DNA of its rows. The sample has about 170,000 distinct CDR3 sequences on record, about 32% of them singletons. Together, the top ten hold around 1.5% of the sample. These receptors lack a known antigen. Sequencing used blood. The receptors shown here come from a girl under 18 with multiple sclerosis.

The chain joins TRBV7-3 to TRBJ2-7; 9 positions agree with TRBD2. The CDR3 runs 17 residues. Germline CDR1 and CDR2: SGHTA and FQGTGA. J was trimmed by 4 bases and V by 4 bases; bases with no gene match: 14. The CDR3 loop is CASSYSPDVAGAYEQYF. CDR3 bases: TGTGCCAGCAGCTACAGCCCCGACGTAGCGGGAGCGTACGAGCAGTACTTC. Drawing the rest from reference TRBV7-3 and TRBJ2-7, the complete variable domain is GAGVSQTPSNKVTEKGKYVELRCDPISGHTALYWYRQSLGQGPEFLIYFQGTGAADDSGLPNDRFFAVRPEGSVSTLKIQRTERGDSAVYLCASSYSPDVAGAYEQYFGPGTRLTVT.

V is TRBV4-1 and J is TRBJ2-5, with 7 nucleotides matching TRBD2. This CDR3 has 15 amino acids. Germline V gene lookup returns CDR1 MGHRA and CDR2 YSYEKL. V was pared by 4 bases and J by 5 bases, with 10 bases of the junction left unmatched. The CDR3, as DNA: TGCGCCAGCAGCCTTAGACTAGCAGGCTCGGAGACCCAGTACTTC. The encoded protein is CASSLRLAGSETQYF.

The chain is built from TRBV4-2 and TRBJ2-1; perhaps D is TRBD1 or TRBD2 (5 bases each). The CDR3 is made up of 15 amino acids. CDR1 LGHNA and CDR2 YNFKEQ come from the germline V gene. V was trimmed by 2 bases and J by 10 bases, leaving 18 bases between them. CDR3 residues: CASSQPGARGVEQFF. CDR3 bases: TGTGCCAGCAGCCAACCCGGGGCTAGAGGAGTCGAGCAGTTCTTC.

The V and J genes are TRBV11-3 and TRBJ2-3; D is unclear. CDR1 and CDR2 from the germline V gene are SGHNT and YENEEA. Trimming left V 2 bases short and J 2 bases short, with 5 bases between. The CDR3 contains 13 residues. CDR3 in amino acids: CASSLILTDTQYF. In nucleotides, the CDR3 is TGTGCCAGCAGCTTAATCCTCACAGATACGCAGTATTTT.

The V call is TRBV28, the J call TRBJ1-5; TRBD1 is a possible D gene (6 bases). The CDR3 loop spans 13 amino acids. In germline, CDR1 is MDHEN, CDR2 SYDVKM. V was clipped by 7 bases and J by 5 bases, with 12 bases between them. The CDR3 bases are TGTGCCAGCACAAGTACAGGGTATCAGCCCCAGCATTTT. Translation: CASTSTGYQPQHF.

This clonotype has a handful of counts. The genes are TRBV20-1 and TRBJ1-6, with a possible D match to TRBD1 (5 bases). The V end lost 0 bases, the J end lost 2 bases, and 8 bases lay between the germline ends. The germline CDR1 and CDR2 sequences are DFQATT and SNEGSKA (reference sequence). The CDR3 is made up of 15 amino acids. Here the CDR3 DNA reads TGCAGTGCTAGAGAGGCAGGGACCTATAATTCACCCCTCCACTTT. This sequence encodes CSAREAGTYNSPLHF.

A note on this clonotype: Compared with germline, one end of the junction differs, possibly owing to a read error. The chain carries TRBV2 and TRBJ2-1; TRBD1 might be the D (5 bases). CDR3 length equals 14 residues. CDR1 and CDR2 from the germline V gene are SNHLY and FYNNEI. CDR3 in amino acids: CAGSGASKNNEQFF. The CDR3 DNA sequence: TGTGCCGGCAGTGGGGCTAGTAAGAACAATGAGCAGTTCTTC.

This clonotype has only a few counts. The chain carries TRBV27 and TRBJ1-5; TRBD1 matches at 9 bases. CDR3 length equals 14 residues. With V trimmed by 6 bases and J by 6 bases, 6 bases remained unmatched. Germline values: CDR1 MNHEY, CDR2 SMNVEV (reference sequence). CDR3 coding DNA: TGTGCCAGCAGCCCTACAGGGGGCGGTCAGCCCCAGCATTTT. Translated, it gives CASSPTGGGQPQHF.

The chain employs TRBV6-1 and TRBJ2-7; either TRBD1 or TRBD2 may supply D (5 bases each). The end of the DNA aligns better with TRBJ2-5, so the J call may be wrong. CDR3 size: 12 residues. CDR1 and CDR2 from the germline V gene are MNHNS and SASEGT. This CDR3 reads CASLGPKGTQYF. CDR3 DNA: TGTGCCAGCCTGGGACCGAAGGGGACCCAGTACTTC.

The chain recombines TRBV4-3 with TRBJ1-2; tentative D call: TRBD1 (6 bases). The CDR3 extends over 15 amino acids. Trimming removed 0 bases from V and 3 bases from J, with 11 bases in between. Germline lookup yields CDR1 LGHNA and CDR2 YSLEER. DNA of the CDR3: TGCGCCAGCAGCCAAGAGAGGGGGATCGACTATGGCTACACCTTC. Translated, it gives CASSQERGIDYGYTF.

The J gene is TRBJ2-1, the V gene TRBV6-5, with 8 nucleotides matching TRBD2. The CDR3 is 16 residues long. CDR1 MNHEY and CDR2 SVGAGI come from the germline V gene. With V trimmed by 7 bases and J by 6 bases, 14 bases remained unmatched. The DNA of the CDR3 is TGTGCCAGCAATACCGAACTAGCGGAAAATTTCAATGAGCAGTTCTTC. As protein: CASNTELAENFNEQFF.

V usage is TRBV6-6 and J usage is TRBJ2-1; TRBD1 is a possible D gene (5 bases). V gave up 4 bases and J gave up 4 bases, with 14 bases separating them. There are 15 residues in the CDR3. Germline-derived CDR1 and CDR2 are MNHNY and SVGAGI (reference sequence). DNA of the CDR3: TGTGCCAGCAGTTCCCCGGACACCGGATACAATGAGCAGTTCTTC. It encodes CASSSPDTGYNEQFF.

Of note for this clonotype: Mismatch with germline at one junction end may stem from a read error. The V and J genes are TRBV6-6 and TRBJ1-1; D uncertain. CDR3 size: 12 residues. Germline values: CDR1 MNHNY, CDR2 SVGAGI (reference sequence). CDR3: CTSRPLNTEAFF. Here the CDR3 DNA reads TGTACCAGCAGGCCCCTTAACACTGAAGCTTTCTTT.

A word on this clonotype: A much larger clone lies a single base off, so this may be a read error. This chain uses TRBV5-1 with TRBJ2-3; the match to TRBD2 covers 7 bases. The ends lost 10 bases at V and 3 bases at J; junction bases unmatched: 8. From germline, CDR1 is SGHRS and CDR2 YFSETQ. The CDR3 spans 13 residues. This chain's CDR3 is CAGMGLITDTQYF. The CDR3 DNA follows: TGCGCCGGCATGGGACTAATTACAGATACGCAGTATTTT.

This clonotype has ten or more counts. The chain is built from TRBV12-5 and TRBJ2-7; a possible D gene is TRBD1 (5 bases). CDR3 length: 14 amino acids. The V end was cut by 5 bases, the J end by 3 bases, with 14 bases between. CDR1 and CDR2 (germline): LGHNT, FRNRAP. The CDR3 here is CASGPGLGDYEQYF. CDR3 bases: TGTGCTAGTGGTCCCGGGCTAGGGGACTACGAGCAGTACTTC.

This clonotype was found many times. J is TRBJ2-1 and V is TRBV4-1; perhaps TRBD2 as D (6 bases). Looked up from germline, CDR1 is MGHRA and CDR2 is YSYEKL. CDR3 size: 16 residues. V was clipped by 0 bases and J by 4 bases, with 13 bases between them. CDR3 nucleotides: TGCGCCAGCAGCCAAGAGGTGGGAGGTCATTACAATGAGCAGTTCTTC. This gives the protein CASSQEVGGHYNEQFF.

This clonotype was counted ten times or more. The chain couples TRBV27 to TRBJ2-1, with 10 bases lining up with TRBD2. J was trimmed by 4 bases and V by 5 bases; bases with no gene match: 14. There are 18 residues in the CDR3. CDR1 is MNHEY and CDR2 is SMNVEV in the germline V gene (reference sequence). This CDR3 reads CASSPQTSGNFIYNEQFF. The CDR3 DNA is TGTGCCAGCAGTCCCCAAACTAGCGGGAACTTCATTTACAATGAGCAGTTCTTC.

On this clonotype: A much larger clone differs by one base, so this may be a read error. For the CDR3, the DNA is TGTGCCAGCAGCTTAGGGCAGACCTACGAGCGGTACTTC. It is translated as CASSLGQTYERYF. The chain carries TRBV7-6 and TRBJ2-7; no clear D gene. Germline CDR1 SGHVS, CDR2 FNYEAQ. This CDR3 comprises 13 residues.

This clonotype has ten or more counts. V is TRBV20-1 and J is TRBJ2-1; 10 nucleotides agree with TRBD2. The CDR3 spans 14 residues. V lost 3 bases to trimming and J lost 8 bases; unmatched junction nucleotides: 7. Germline V gives CDR1 DFQATT, CDR2 SNEGSKA (reference sequence). This CDR3 is CSASRASGSDEQFF. CDR3 nucleotides: TGCAGTGCTAGTCGGGCTAGCGGGAGCGATGAGCAGTTCTTC.

Concerning this clonotype: It may be a read error: a sequence one base away is much more abundant. The chain recombines TRBV12-3 or TRBV12-4 with TRBJ2-3; D is uncertain. The CDR3 is 15 amino acids. V shed 5 bases and J shed 0 bases, with 12 bases lying between them. The CDR3, as DNA: TGTGCCAGCAGTCCGAACAGAGTTAGCACAGATACGCAGTATTTT. Residues: CASSPNRVSTDTQYF.

In this sample, this clonotype turned up many times. The chain carries TRBV27 and TRBJ2-7, with D possibly matching TRBD1 (5 bases). V lost 4 bases and J lost 5, with 15 bases in between. This CDR3 comprises 14 residues. Germline assignment: CDR1 MNHEY and CDR2 SMNVEV (reference sequence). The CDR3 nucleotides are TGTGCCAGCAGTTCCTATCAGGGTTCCCACGAGCAGTACTTC. This sequence encodes CASSSYQGSHEQYF.

Concerning this clonotype: A read error may explain this, as a much larger clone is one base away. This chain joins TRBV27 and TRBJ2-5, with no clear D. Trimming stripped 3 bases from V and 13 bases from J, with 12 bases between. Germline V gives CDR1 MNHEY, CDR2 SMNVEV (reference sequence). This CDR3 region has 11 residues. CDR3 region: CASSFFYERYF. The CDR3 DNA follows: TGTGCCAGCAGTTTCTTTTACGAGCGGTACTTC.

The V and J genes are TRBV20-1 and TRBJ2-7, with D possibly TRBD1 on 5 matching bases. From germline, CDR1 is DFQATT and CDR2 SNEGSKA (reference sequence). This CDR3 contains 20 residues. V shed 7 bases and J shed 0 bases, with 34 bases lying between them. The CDR3 region has the DNA TGCAGTGAGAGACCACAGGACCCACGCGGTCCGTCCGGAAGCTCCTACGAGCAGTACTTC. It translates to CSERPQDPRGPSGSSYEQYF.

In nucleotides, the CDR3 is TGTGCCAGCAACTTACGGCCCTCCCTCACAGATACGCAGTATTTT. This translates into CASNLRPSLTDTQYF. V and J are TRBV5-5 and TRBJ2-3; D unclear. The CDR3 totals 15 residues. CDR1 SGHKS and CDR2 YYEKEE come from the germline V gene (reference sequence). Deletions cut 6 bases from V and 2 bases from J, with 16 bases between.

At least ten counts were recorded for this clonotype. V gene TRBV2 combines with J gene TRBJ2-3; TRBD1 matches 7 bases. The length of the CDR3 is 15 residues. Germline trimming cut 3 bases from V and 3 bases from J; bases unmatched to any gene: 6. Germline CDR1 is SNHLY and CDR2 is FYNNEI. For the CDR3, the DNA is TGTGCCAGCAGTGAGGGGACAGAGAAAACAGATACGCAGTATTTT. This encodes CASSEGTEKTDTQYF. Complete variable domain (other parts from reference TRBV2 and TRBJ2-3): EPEVTQTPSHQVTQMGQEVILRCVPISNHLYFYWYRQILGQKVEFLVSFYNNEISEKSEIFDDQFSVERPDGSNFTLKIRSTKLEDSAMYFCASSEGTEKTDTQYFGPGTRLTVL.

Many counts were recorded for this clonotype. The chain carries TRBV28 and TRBJ2-1; TRBD2 aligns across 14 bases. After removal of 6 bases from V and 13 bases from J, the junction contained 11 bases not matched to a gene. Per germline, CDR1 MDHEN and CDR2 SYDVKM. The CDR3 is 15 residues long. CDR3 loop: CASRTGTSGSAAQFF. CDR3 coding DNA: TGTGCCAGCAGGACCGGGACTAGCGGGAGTGCTGCTCAGTTCTTC.

CDR3 coding DNA: TGTGCCAGCAGTAAATTAGCGGGAGCGCCCTACAATGAGCAGTTCTTC. This gives the protein CASSKLAGAPYNEQFF. The chain has TRBV6-2 or TRBV6-3 and TRBJ2-1; 9 bases are a match to TRBD2. CDR1 and CDR2 (germline): MNHEY, SVGEGT. This CDR3 has 16 amino acids. V dropped 5 bases and J dropped 2; count of bases not matched to a gene: 7.